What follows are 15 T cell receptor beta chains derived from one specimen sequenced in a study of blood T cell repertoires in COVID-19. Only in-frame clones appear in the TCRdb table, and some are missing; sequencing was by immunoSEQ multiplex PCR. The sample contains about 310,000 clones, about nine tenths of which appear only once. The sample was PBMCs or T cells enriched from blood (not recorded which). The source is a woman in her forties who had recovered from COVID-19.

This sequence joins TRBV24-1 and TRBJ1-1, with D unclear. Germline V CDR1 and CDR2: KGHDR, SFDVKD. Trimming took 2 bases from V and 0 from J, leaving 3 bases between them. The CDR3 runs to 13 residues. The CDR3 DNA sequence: TGTGCCACCAGTGATTGGCTGAACACTGAAGCTTTCTTT. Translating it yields CATSDWLNTEAFF.

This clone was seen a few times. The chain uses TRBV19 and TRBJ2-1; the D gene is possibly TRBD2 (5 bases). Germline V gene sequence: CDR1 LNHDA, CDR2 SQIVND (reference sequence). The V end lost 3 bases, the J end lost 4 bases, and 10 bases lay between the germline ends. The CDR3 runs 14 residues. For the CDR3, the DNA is TGTGCCAGTAGTATTCCGGGGTCGTACAATGAGCAGTTCTTC. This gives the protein CASSIPGSYNEQFF.

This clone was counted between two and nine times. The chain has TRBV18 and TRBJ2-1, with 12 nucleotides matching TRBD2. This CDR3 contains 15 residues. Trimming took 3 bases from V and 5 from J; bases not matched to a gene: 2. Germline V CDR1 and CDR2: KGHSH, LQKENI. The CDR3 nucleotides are TGTGCCAGCTCACCGGCTAGCGGGAGGGACAATGAGCAGTTCTTC. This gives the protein CASSPASGRDNEQFF.

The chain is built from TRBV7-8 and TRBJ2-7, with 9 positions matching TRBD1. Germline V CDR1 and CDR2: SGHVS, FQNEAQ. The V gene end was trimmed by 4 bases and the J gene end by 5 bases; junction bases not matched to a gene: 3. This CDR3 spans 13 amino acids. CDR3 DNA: TGTGCCAGCAGCTCGGACAGGGGCCACGAGCAGTACTTC. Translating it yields CASSSDRGHEQYF. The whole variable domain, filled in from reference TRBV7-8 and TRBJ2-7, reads GAGVSQSPRYKVAKRGQDVALRCDPISGHVSLFWYQQALGQGPEFLTYFQNEAQLDKSGLPSDRFFAERPEGSVSTLKIQRTQQEDSAVYLCASSSDRGHEQYFGPGTRLTVT.

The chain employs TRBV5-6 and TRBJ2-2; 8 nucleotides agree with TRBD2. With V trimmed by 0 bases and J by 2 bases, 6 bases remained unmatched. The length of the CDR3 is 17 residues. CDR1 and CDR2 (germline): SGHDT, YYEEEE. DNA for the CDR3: TGTGCCAGCAGCTTGGCTGGCGGGAGGCCAAACACCGGGGAGCTGTTTTTT. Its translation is CASSLAGGRPNTGELFF.

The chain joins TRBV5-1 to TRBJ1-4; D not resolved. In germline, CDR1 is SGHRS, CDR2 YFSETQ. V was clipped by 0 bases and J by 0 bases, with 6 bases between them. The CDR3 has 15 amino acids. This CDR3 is CASSLEAATNEKLFF. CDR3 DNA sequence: TGCGCCAGCAGCTTGGAGGCGGCAACTAATGAAAAACTGTTTTTT.

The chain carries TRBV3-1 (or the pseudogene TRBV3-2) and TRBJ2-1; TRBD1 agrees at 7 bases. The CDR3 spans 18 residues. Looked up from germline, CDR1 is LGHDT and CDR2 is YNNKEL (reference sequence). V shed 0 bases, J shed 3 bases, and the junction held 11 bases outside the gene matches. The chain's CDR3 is CASSQETLGQDLYNEQFF. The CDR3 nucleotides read TGTGCCAGCAGCCAAGAAACCCTCGGACAGGACCTCTACAATGAGCAGTTCTTC.

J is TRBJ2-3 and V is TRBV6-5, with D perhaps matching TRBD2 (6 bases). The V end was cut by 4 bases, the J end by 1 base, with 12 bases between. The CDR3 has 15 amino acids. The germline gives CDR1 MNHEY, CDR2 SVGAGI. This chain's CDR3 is CASSLWEDGTDTQYF. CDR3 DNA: TGTGCCAGCAGTTTGTGGGAGGACGGCACAGATACGCAGTATTTT.

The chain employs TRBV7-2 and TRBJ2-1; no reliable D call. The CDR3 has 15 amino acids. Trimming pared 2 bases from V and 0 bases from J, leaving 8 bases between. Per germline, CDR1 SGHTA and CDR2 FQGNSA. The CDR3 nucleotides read TGTGCCAGCAGCTTAACCTTGAGCTCCTACAATGAGCAGTTCTTC. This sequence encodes CASSLTLSSYNEQFF.

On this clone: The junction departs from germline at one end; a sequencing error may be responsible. This CDR3 is CASSPSGTVTGELFF. The CDR3 DNA is TGTGCTAGCAGCCCCTCCGGAACAGTCACCGGGGAGCTGTTTTTT. This chain uses TRBV7-7 with TRBJ2-2, with D unclear. The CDR3 runs to 15 residues. CDR1 SSHAT and CDR2 FNYEAQ come from the germline V gene (reference sequence).

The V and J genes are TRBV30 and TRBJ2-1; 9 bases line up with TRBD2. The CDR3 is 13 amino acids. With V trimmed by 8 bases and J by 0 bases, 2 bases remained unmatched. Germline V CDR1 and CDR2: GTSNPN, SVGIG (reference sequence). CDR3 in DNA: TGTGCCGTTAGCGGGGGCTCCTACAATGAGCAGTTCTTC. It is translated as CAVSGGSYNEQFF.

In DNA form, the CDR3 reads TGCGCCAGCAGTCTCTCGGGGGGTACCTACGAGCAGTACTTC. It codes for CASSLSGGTYEQYF. The J gene is TRBJ2-7, the V gene TRBV5-1, with 7 positions matching TRBD2. V trimming: 5 bases; J trimming: 2 bases; junction bases outside the gene matches: 7. CDR3 length equals 14 residues. The germline V gene has CDR1 SGHRS and CDR2 YFSETQ.

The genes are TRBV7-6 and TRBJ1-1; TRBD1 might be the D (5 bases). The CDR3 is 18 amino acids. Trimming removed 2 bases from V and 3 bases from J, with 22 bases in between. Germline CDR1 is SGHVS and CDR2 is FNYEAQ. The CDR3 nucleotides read TGTGCCAGCAGCTTAAACCAGGCGGTCGGAGGGGCGTACACTGAAGCTTTCTTT. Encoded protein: CASSLNQAVGGAYTEAFF.

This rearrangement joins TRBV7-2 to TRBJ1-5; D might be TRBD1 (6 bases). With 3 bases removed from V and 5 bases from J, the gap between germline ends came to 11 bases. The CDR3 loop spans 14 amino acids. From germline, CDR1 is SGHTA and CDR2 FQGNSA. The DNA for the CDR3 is TGTGCCAGCAGCTTGGTGACAGGCGATCAGCCCCAGCATTTT. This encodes CASSLVTGDQPQHF.

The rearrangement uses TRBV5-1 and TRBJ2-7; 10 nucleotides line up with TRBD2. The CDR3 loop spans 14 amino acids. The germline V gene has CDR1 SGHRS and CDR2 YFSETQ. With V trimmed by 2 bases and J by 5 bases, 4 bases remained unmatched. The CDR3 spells CASSFLAGVDEQYF. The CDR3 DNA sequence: TGCGCCAGCAGCTTTCTAGCGGGAGTGGACGAGCAGTACTTC. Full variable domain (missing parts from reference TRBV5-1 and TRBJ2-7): KAGVTQTPRYLIKTRGQQVTLSCSPISGHRSVSWYQQTPGQGLQFLFEYFSETQRNKGNFPGRFSGRQFSNSRSEMNVSTLELGDSALYLCASSFLAGVDEQYFGPGTRLTVT.